One and the same sample provided the 21 T cell receptor beta chains below, sequenced in a study of CD8 T cells in ankylosing spondylitis. TCRdb passed the 5' RACE reads through MiXCR, listing each CDR3 protein once. The sample records more than 20,000 distinct CDR3 sequences, roughly 13% being singletons. The specimen was blood. These receptors were obtained from a male donor with ankylosing spondylitis or in good health (not recorded which).

This clonotype was observed a handful of times. The rearrangement links TRBV5-1 to TRBJ2-1, with D tentatively TRBD2 (6 bases). V gave up 0 bases and J gave up 6 bases, with 13 bases separating them. CDR1 is SGHRS, CDR2 YFSETQ, per germline. CDR3 length: 15 amino acids. The CDR3 bases are TGCGCCAGCAGCTTGGCCGGCCTAGCGTTCAATGAGCAGTTCTTC. Translated, it gives CASSLAGLAFNEQFF.

Many counts were recorded for this clonotype. The chain links TRBV6-6 to TRBJ1-1; D is unresolved. The V end was cut by 4 bases, the J end by 4 bases, with 10 bases between. Germline V lookup: CDR1 MNHNY, CDR2 SVGAGI (reference sequence). The CDR3 has 13 amino acids. In DNA, the CDR3 is TGTGCCAGCAGTTCAGTGTTAAGCACTGAAGCTTTCTTT. It is translated as CASSSVLSTEAFF.

The chain uses TRBV29-1 and TRBJ2-3, with D tentatively TRBD1 or TRBD2 (5 bases each). V was pared by 6 bases and J by 0 bases, with 16 bases between. This CDR3 contains 15 residues. Germline CDR1 SQVTM, CDR2 ANQGSEA. The CDR3 nucleotides are TGCAGCGTCGGGGTTCAGGGCAGAAGCACAGATACGCAGTATTTT. Translating gives CSVGVQGRSTDTQYF.

This clonotype was counted only a few times. J is TRBJ2-2 and V is TRBV21-1; the D call of TRBD1 is as the table states it, not checked on the DNA. TRBV21-1 is designated a pseudogene. The CDR3 runs 18 residues. The CDR3 is CASSSGCRTGARTGELFF. The CDR3 DNA is TGTGCCAGCAGCAGTGGTTGTCGGACCGGGGCGCGGACCGGGGAGCTGTTTTTT.

This clonotype showed up just a few times. The chain links TRBV29-1 to TRBJ2-1; 9 bases are a match to TRBD2. V was clipped by 1 base and J by 9 bases; unmatched bases: 4. CDR1 SQVTM and CDR2 ANQGSEA come from the germline V gene. CDR3 length equals 13 residues. The CDR3 sequence: CSVEGTSVVEQFF. The CDR3 DNA follows: TGCAGCGTTGAAGGGACTAGCGTGGTTGAGCAGTTCTTC.

This clonotype has just a few counts. The chain employs TRBV9 and TRBJ2-5; no clear D gene. Germline lookup yields CDR1 SGDLS and CDR2 YYNGEE. The V end was cut by 0 bases, the J end by 0 bases, with 3 bases between. This CDR3 comprises 13 residues. CDR3 DNA: TGTGCCAGCAGCGTAGCTTACCAAGAGACCCAGTACTTC. This codes for CASSVAYQETQYF.

The chain uses TRBV21-1 and TRBJ2-4; the D segment call TRBD2 is taken from the table without a DNA check. TRBV21-1 is a documented pseudogene. There are 15 residues in the CDR3. CDR3 sequence (DNA): TGTGCCAGCAGCACGGGCGGAGGGGCCAAAAACATTCAGTACTTC. Translating gives CASSTGGGAKNIQYF.

This clonotype occurred many times. This chain's CDR3 is CASRQASSGNTIYF. The DNA of the CDR3 is TGTGCCAGCCGACAGGCTAGCTCTGGAAACACCATATATTTT. The genes are TRBV12-3 or TRBV12-4 and TRBJ1-3; maybe TRBD1 (6 bases). The CDR3 has 14 residues. Between the trimmed V and J ends, which lost 8 bases and 0 bases, there was a span of 11 bases.

A few counts support this clonotype. The chain links TRBV28 to TRBJ2-1; D may be TRBD1 or TRBD2 (6 bases each). There are 19 residues in the CDR3. With 7 bases removed from V and 0 bases from J, the gap between germline ends came to 25 bases. The germline CDR1 and CDR2 sequences are MDHEN and SYDVKM. The CDR3 reads CASKFPQGGGSGSYNEQFF. The CDR3 DNA sequence: TGTGCCAGCAAGTTTCCCCAAGGAGGGGGGTCGGGCTCCTACAATGAGCAGTTCTTC.

This clonotype has only a few counts. This chain links TRBV5-1 with TRBJ2-3; D not certain. The CDR3 has 16 amino acids. Per germline, CDR1 SGHRS and CDR2 YFSETQ. V lost 1 base and J lost 0, with 12 bases in between. CDR3 in amino acids: CASSLSPAQSTDTQYF. DNA of the CDR3: TGCGCCAGCAGCTTGAGTCCGGCACAGAGCACAGATACGCAGTATTTT. Supplemented by reference TRBV5-1 and TRBJ2-3, the full variable domain reads KAGVTQTPRYLIKTRGQQVTLSCSPISGHRSVSWYQQTPGQGLQFLFEYFSETQRNKGNFPGRFSGRQFSNSRSEMNVSTLELGDSALYLCASSLSPAQSTDTQYFGPGTRLTVL.

A few counts support this clonotype. The J gene is TRBJ1-1, the V gene TRBV7-6; no clear D. Germline CDR1 reads SGHVS; CDR2 reads FNYEAQ. Trimming pared 2 bases from V and 1 base from J, leaving 11 bases between. This CDR3 comprises 15 residues. The CDR3 nucleotides read TGTGCCAGCAGCTTAATGGACCCAGAGAACACTGAAGCTTTCTTT. Protein product: CASSLMDPENTEAFF.

V gene TRBV20-1 combines with J gene TRBJ1-5, with 7 positions matching TRBD1. This CDR3 region has 13 residues. The V gene's germline CDR1 is DFQATT and CDR2 SNEGSKA (reference sequence). The V and J ends lost 5 bases and 8 bases, in that order; junction bases with no gene match: 9. The CDR3 DNA follows: TGCAGTGCTGCCGGGACAGCGGTTGAGCCCCAGCATTTT. It codes for CSAAGTAVEPQHF.

The J gene is TRBJ2-1, the V gene TRBV5-1; 13 bases map to TRBD2. J was trimmed by 4 bases and V by 4 bases; bases with no gene match: 8. The germline V gene has CDR1 SGHRS and CDR2 YFSETQ. This CDR3 is 17 amino acids long. Here the CDR3 reads CASSPTSGRIAYNEQFF. DNA for the CDR3: TGCGCCAGCAGCCCGACTAGCGGGAGGATTGCTTACAATGAGCAGTTCTTC.

This clonotype was observed at least ten times. The genes are TRBV4-1 and TRBJ2-4; a weak D match, TRBD1 (6 bases). This CDR3 has 19 residues. Germline V gene sequence: CDR1 MGHRA, CDR2 YSYEKL. V lost 0 bases to trimming and J lost 0 bases, with 18 bases between them. CDR3 DNA: TGCGCCAGCAGCCAAGAATACGGGTTGGGGGCTCTAGCCAAAAACATTCAGTACTTC. Translating it yields CASSQEYGLGALAKNIQYF.

This clonotype showed up many times. The chain has TRBV20-1 and TRBJ2-5; 9 bases fit TRBD2. After removal of 2 bases from V and 2 bases from J, the junction contained 6 bases not matched to a gene. The CDR3 covers 15 residues. In germline, CDR1 is DFQATT, CDR2 SNEGSKA (reference sequence). As DNA, the CDR3 is TGCAGTGCTAGATCTCTAGCGGGGTGGCAAGAGACCCAGTACTTC. Its protein product is CSARSLAGWQETQYF.

This clonotype was recorded at least ten times. The rearrangement links TRBV6-5 to TRBJ2-1; 8 bases are shared with TRBD2. The CDR3 is 13 residues long. Trimming cost V 6 bases and J 8 bases; bases outside gene matches: 6. CDR1 and CDR2 from the germline V gene are MNHEY and SVGAGI. The CDR3 sequence is CASRPLTSDEQFF. The CDR3 DNA follows: TGTGCCAGCAGGCCCTTGACTAGCGATGAGCAGTTCTTC.

The chain joins TRBV15 to TRBJ2-3, with 7 bases fitting TRBD1. V was clipped by 3 bases and J by 0 bases; unmatched bases: 3. Germline V gene sequence: CDR1 LNHNV, CDR2 YYDKDF (reference sequence). CDR3 length equals 15 residues. The CDR3 nucleotides are TGTGCCACCAGCAGGGGACAGAGAAGCACAGATACGCAGTATTTT. Its protein is CATSRGQRSTDTQYF.

In this sample, this clonotype turned up many times. This chain links TRBV7-2 with TRBJ1-4; TRBD1 might be the D (6 bases). This CDR3 has 15 amino acids. Germline V gives CDR1 SGHTA, CDR2 FQGNSA. The V and J ends lost 3 bases and 15 bases respectively, with 23 bases between them. CDR3 nucleotides: TGTGCCAGCAGCTTGATGACTACAGGGACGGTGGGGATGTTTTTT. Its protein is CASSLMTTGTVGMFF.

This clonotype showed up many times. This sequence joins TRBV27 and TRBJ2-3; no clear D. Trimming took 4 bases from V and 5 from J, leaving 13 bases between them. The length of the CDR3 is 14 residues. CDR1 and CDR2 from the germline V gene are MNHEY and SMNVEV (reference sequence). The CDR3 DNA reads TGTGCCAGCAGTTCGGACCGACGGATAGATACGCAGTATTTT. Translated, it gives CASSSDRRIDTQYF.

This clonotype was counted ten times or more. The chain combines TRBV20-1 with TRBJ2-3; TRBD1 is a possible D gene (6 bases). Germline V lookup: CDR1 DFQATT, CDR2 SNEGSKA (reference sequence). The CDR3 extends over 15 amino acids. V shed 6 bases and J shed 0 bases, with 16 bases lying between them. The CDR3 region is CSAPERTASTDTQYF. CDR3 coding DNA: TGCAGTGCCCCCGAACGGACAGCCAGCACAGATACGCAGTATTTT.

This clonotype has ten or more counts. The chain combines TRBV7-8 with TRBJ1-5; D is ambiguous. The CDR3 extends over 15 amino acids. Germline CDR1 is SGHVS and CDR2 is FQNEAQ. V was clipped by 1 base and J by 1 base, with 8 bases between them. CDR3 sequence reads: CASSLDTTSNQPQHF. The CDR3 nucleotides read TGTGCCAGCAGCTTAGATACAACGAGCAATCAGCCCCAGCATTTT.